Below are 27 T cell receptor beta chains sequenced from a single sample in a study of Graves' ophthalmopathy and Graves' hyperthyroidism. RNA transcripts provided the template for amplifying TCR beta CDR3 regions. First-round RT-PCR employed HTBI primers, with a second-round multiplex PCR after it. Each CDR3 protein is one row after TCRdb ran MiXCR on the multiplex PCR reads. The sample consists of hundreds of thousands of distinct CDR3 sequences, roughly 20% of them appearing once. Sequenced material: peripheral blood. The receptors were sampled from a woman between 18 and 30 years old with stable Graves' hyperthyroidism.

This clonotype came up many times. The gene calls are TRBV25-1 and TRBJ2-3; D ambiguous. CDR1 is MGHDK, CDR2 SYGVNS, per germline. The CDR3 length is 13 residues. The V and J ends lost 1 base and 8 bases respectively, with 10 bases between them. CDR3 protein: CASSEFTTLTQYF. CDR3 bases: TGTGCCAGCAGTGAATTCACCACTCTTACGCAGTATTTT.

In its sample, this clonotype was seen many times. V and J are TRBV20-1 and TRBJ2-7; 9 positions agree with TRBD2. Germline CDR1 and CDR2: DFQATT and SNEGSKA (reference sequence). The CDR3 contains 14 residues. After removal of 5 bases from V and 0 bases from J, the junction contained 5 bases not matched to a gene. In DNA form, the CDR3 reads TGCAGTGCTTTTAGCGGGGGAAGCTCCTACGAGCAGTACTTC. Protein: CSAFSGGSSYEQYF.

Many counts were recorded for this clonotype. The chain has TRBV5-1 and TRBJ1-2, with D uncertain. Germline V gives CDR1 SGHRS, CDR2 YFSETQ. Trimming stripped 0 bases from V and 6 bases from J, with 9 bases between. The CDR3 contains 13 residues. The CDR3 here is CASSLEPNDGYTF. The CDR3, as DNA: TGCGCCAGCAGCTTGGAGCCCAACGATGGCTACACCTTC. Looking up the rest from reference TRBV5-1 and TRBJ1-2 gives the full variable domain: KAGVTQTPRYLIKTRGQQVTLSCSPISGHRSVSWYQQTPGQGLQFLFEYFSETQRNKGNFPGRFSGRQFSNSRSEMNVSTLELGDSALYLCASSLEPNDGYTFGSGTRLTVV.

The chain links TRBV12-3 or TRBV12-4 to TRBJ1-1, with D tentatively TRBD1 (6 bases). The CDR3 is made up of 14 amino acids. V was pared by 5 bases and J by 4 bases, with 14 bases between. The CDR3, as DNA: TGTGCCAGCAGTACCAGGGGAGGCGGCACTGAAGCTTTCTTT. Residues: CASSTRGGGTEAFF.

This clonotype was observed a handful of times. The chain carries TRBV30 and TRBJ1-2; D uncertain. The CDR3 spans 13 residues. V dropped 4 bases and J dropped 2 bases, with 11 bases sitting between them. Germline loops: CDR1 GTSNPN, CDR2 SVGIG (reference sequence). CDR3 amino acids: CAWTMEQNYGYTF. The CDR3 coding sequence is TGTGCCTGGACCATGGAGCAGAACTATGGCTACACCTTC.

The chain joins TRBV20-1 to TRBJ2-6, with D possibly being TRBD2 (6 bases). The germline V and J ends were trimmed by 2 bases and 2 bases, with 10 bases remaining between them. CDR1 DFQATT and CDR2 SNEGSKA come from the germline V gene (reference sequence). The CDR3 covers 15 residues. The chain's CDR3 is CSARIGGTGANVLTF. CDR3 nucleotides: TGCAGTGCTAGAATTGGGGGGACTGGGGCCAACGTCCTGACTTTC.

This clonotype was detected only a few times. V and J are TRBV19 and TRBJ1-1; D possibly corresponds to TRBD1 (6 bases). The CDR3 totals 15 residues. Deletions cut 0 bases from V and 0 bases from J, with 8 bases between. Germline CDR1 LNHDA, CDR2 SQIVND (reference sequence). The CDR3 region has the DNA TGTGCCAGTAGTATAGAAGGGACACTGAACACTGAAGCTTTCTTT. It specifies CASSIEGTLNTEAFF. The whole variable domain, filled in from reference TRBV19 and TRBJ1-1, reads DGGITQSPKYLFRKEGQNVTLSCEQNLNHDAMYWYRQDPGQGLRLIYYSQIVNDFQKGDIAEGYSVSREKKESFPLTVTSAQKNPTAFYLCASSIEGTLNTEAFFGQGTRLTVV.

This clonotype came up many times. The chain employs TRBV28 and TRBJ1-2; 7 nucleotides line up with TRBD1. J gave up 5 bases and V 4 bases, and 16 bases lay outside the gene matches. The CDR3 totals 17 residues. Germline V CDR1 and CDR2: MDHEN, SYDVKM. The CDR3, as DNA: TGTGCCAGCAGTTCTATCGAGATTAGGACAGGCGGATATGGCTACACCTTC. Translating gives CASSSIEIRTGGYGYTF.

The J gene is TRBJ2-7, the V gene TRBV12-3 or TRBV12-4; 7 bases map to TRBD1. The CDR3 runs to 16 residues. V dropped 6 bases and J dropped 3; count of bases not matched to a gene: 14. The CDR3, as DNA: TGTGCCAGCAGCTCTTCTCGGGACAGAGCACTCTACGAGCAGTACTTC. Translation: CASSSSRDRALYEQYF.

This clonotype was detected ten times or more. V and J are TRBV2 and TRBJ2-7; a possible D gene is TRBD2 (5 bases). CDR3 length: 12 residues. Germline CDR1 is SNHLY and CDR2 is FYNNEI. V was trimmed by 7 bases and J by 9 bases, leaving 16 bases between them. For the CDR3, the DNA is TGTGCCAGCACTCCGGACTCCCCAGGGCAGTACTTC. Its protein is CASTPDSPGQYF.

The V call is TRBV13, the J call TRBJ2-7, with 11 bases that match TRBD2. V shed 1 base, J shed 3 bases, and the junction held 8 bases outside the gene matches. Germline lookup yields CDR1 PRHDT and CDR2 FYEKMQ (reference sequence). The CDR3 consists of 17 residues. The CDR3 region is CASSLEGLAVEHYEQYF. The CDR3 coding sequence is TGTGCCAGCAGCTTAGAGGGACTAGCGGTAGAACACTACGAGCAGTACTTC.

CDR3 loop: CASSLAGGHTEAFF. The CDR3 bases are TGCGCCAGCAGCTTGGCGGGGGGGCACACTGAAGCTTTCTTT. This chain connects TRBV5-1 to TRBJ1-1, with D perhaps TRBD1 (6 bases). CDR1 and CDR2 from the germline V gene are SGHRS and YFSETQ. V was clipped by 0 bases and J by 3 bases, with 9 bases between them. The CDR3 runs 14 residues.

This clonotype came up many times. The gene calls are TRBV20-1 and TRBJ2-7; 12 nucleotides align to TRBD2. This CDR3 is built from 12 residues. From germline, CDR1 is DFQATT and CDR2 SNEGSKA (reference sequence). CDR3 in amino acids: CSTSGGTGEQYF. The CDR3 DNA reads TGCAGCACTAGCGGGGGGACAGGGGAGCAGTACTTC.

This clonotype was recorded at least ten times. V gene TRBV20-1 combines with J gene TRBJ2-2, with 7 bases identical to TRBD2. Unmatched junction bases numbered 10, after V lost 5 bases and J lost 4 bases. This CDR3 is 15 amino acids long. CDR1 and CDR2 from the germline V gene are DFQATT and SNEGSKA (reference sequence). CDR3 amino acids: CSAPWGGSLTGELFF. CDR3 DNA sequence: TGCAGTGCTCCCTGGGGCGGGAGCCTCACCGGGGAGCTGTTTTTT.

This clonotype was found many times. This chain joins TRBV19 and TRBJ1-1, with D possibly being TRBD1 (6 bases). CDR1 and CDR2 from the germline V gene are LNHDA and SQIVND (reference sequence). The CDR3 has 13 residues. Trimming left V 5 bases short and J 4 bases short, with 11 bases between. CDR3 nucleotides: TGTGCCAGTAGTCAGGGGAAGGGCACTGAAGCTTTCTTT. Amino acid sequence: CASSQGKGTEAFF. Together with reference TRBV19 and TRBJ1-1, the CDR3 gives the full variable domain: DGGITQSPKYLFRKEGQNVTLSCEQNLNHDAMYWYRQDPGQGLRLIYYSQIVNDFQKGDIAEGYSVSREKKESFPLTVTSAQKNPTAFYLCASSQGKGTEAFFGQGTRLTVV.

This clonotype was seen ten or more times. The chain recombines TRBV25-1 with TRBJ2-7; D is unclear. V was pared by 3 bases and J by 3 bases, with 12 bases between. There are 14 residues in the CDR3. Per germline, CDR1 MGHDK and CDR2 SYGVNS. This CDR3 reads CASSDGPNNYEQYF. The CDR3 region has the DNA TGTGCCAGCAGTGACGGGCCGAACAACTACGAGCAGTACTTC.

This clonotype was seen at least ten times. The V and J genes are TRBV6-1 and TRBJ1-5; 8 bases align to TRBD1. Per the germline V gene, CDR1 is MNHNS and CDR2 is SASEGT. This CDR3 has 13 amino acids. Unmatched junction bases numbered 5, after V lost 7 bases and J lost 6 bases. The CDR3 protein is CASTVTGGQPQHF. CDR3 nucleotide sequence: TGTGCCAGCACGGTCACAGGGGGTCAGCCCCAGCATTTT.

This clonotype was recorded at least ten times. This rearrangement joins TRBV18 to TRBJ2-5, with 7 bases lining up with TRBD1. CDR3 length: 16 amino acids. V shed 3 bases and J 0 bases; nucleotides not matched to a gene: 7. The germline CDR1 and CDR2 sequences are KGHSH and LQKENI. This CDR3 is CASSPSRQGYQETQYF. CDR3 bases: TGTGCCAGCTCACCGAGCCGACAGGGATACCAAGAGACCCAGTACTTC.

This clonotype was observed a handful of times. This chain connects TRBV4-2 to TRBJ2-7; 8 nucleotides agree with TRBD1. Germline loops: CDR1 LGHNA, CDR2 YNFKEQ. J gave up 3 bases and V 3 bases, and 10 bases lay outside the gene matches. The CDR3 extends over 16 amino acids. The CDR3 reads CASSHYGQGEVYEQYF. CDR3 bases: TGTGCCAGCAGCCACTACGGACAGGGCGAAGTCTACGAGCAGTACTTC.

This clonotype appeared many times. This chain joins TRBV7-2 and TRBJ2-7; TRBD2 matches at 9 bases. This CDR3 contains 15 residues. From germline, CDR1 is SGHTA and CDR2 FQGNSA. With V trimmed by 2 bases and J by 4 bases, 6 bases remained unmatched. This CDR3 reads CASSLKAGGPYEQYF. In DNA, the CDR3 is TGTGCCAGCAGCTTAAAGGCGGGAGGGCCTTACGAGCAGTACTTC.

The V gene is TRBV6-5, the J gene TRBJ1-2, with D unclear. The CDR3 sequence is 13 residues long. CDR1 is MNHEY and CDR2 is SVGAGI in the germline V gene. The germline V and J ends were trimmed by 4 bases and 4 bases, with 10 bases remaining between them. The CDR3 loop is CASSLRAGYGYTF. The CDR3 DNA is TGTGCCAGCAGTTTAAGGGCGGGCTATGGCTACACCTTC.

Many counts were recorded for this clonotype. The chain is built from TRBV28 and TRBJ2-2; 11 nucleotides align to TRBD2. This CDR3 has 17 amino acids. The junction had 3 bases not matched to a gene; V was cut back by 2 bases and J by 1 base. Germline V gives CDR1 MDHEN, CDR2 SYDVKM. CDR3 region: CASSLPTSGENTGELFF. In nucleotides, the CDR3 is TGTGCCAGCAGTTTACCGACTAGCGGGGAGAACACCGGGGAGCTGTTTTTT. The full variable domain, its missing parts supplied by reference TRBV28 and TRBJ2-2, is DVKVTQSSRYLVKRTGEKVFLECVQDMDHENMFWYRQDPGLGLRLIYFSYDVKMKEKGDIPEGYSVSREKKERFSLILESASTNQTSMYLCASSLPTSGENTGELFFGEGSRLTVL.

The chain employs TRBV7-2 and TRBJ2-7; 8 bases map to TRBD2. From germline, CDR1 is SGHTA and CDR2 FQGNSA. CDR3 length equals 14 residues. Trimming cost V 1 base and J 7 bases; bases outside gene matches: 6. The CDR3 DNA is TGTGCCAGCAGCTTAGTGCGGGAGGCCACAGAGCAGTACTTC. Translation: CASSLVREATEQYF.

This clonotype was found a few times. The rearrangement uses TRBV25-1 and TRBJ2-2; 10 bases line up with TRBD2. CDR1 is MGHDK and CDR2 is SYGVNS in the germline V gene. V lost 6 bases and J lost 5; bases outside the gene matches: 12. The CDR3 is 17 amino acids. Here the CDR3 reads CASSPHSSGSFTGELFF. CDR3 coding DNA: TGTGCCAGCAGCCCACACTCTAGCGGGAGTTTTACCGGGGAGCTGTTTTTT.

This chain connects TRBV12-3 or TRBV12-4 to TRBJ1-3; 7 nucleotides line up with TRBD1. The CDR3 covers 14 residues. The J segment lost 3 bases and the V segment lost 6 bases, leaving 5 bases of the junction unmatched. The CDR3 spells CASRRRDSGNTIYF. The CDR3 nucleotides read TGTGCCAGCAGACGCCGGGACAGTGGAAACACCATATATTTT.

J is TRBJ1-2 and V is TRBV12-3 or TRBV12-4; unclear D gene. CDR3 length: 14 amino acids. V shed 6 bases and J shed 1 base, with 12 bases lying between them. CDR3 nucleotide sequence: TGTGCCAGCAGCAAAACGGTTTTTAACTATGGCTACACCTTC. It yields the protein CASSKTVFNYGYTF.

Ten or more counts support this clonotype. The CDR3 region has the DNA TGTGCCAGTAGTATTGGAGGACAGTACCGCTATGGCTACACCTTC. The encoded protein is CASSIGGQYRYGYTF. V usage is TRBV19 and J usage is TRBJ1-2, with D possibly being TRBD1 (6 bases). The V end lost 3 bases, the J end lost 4 bases, and 15 bases lay between the germline ends. The germline V gene encodes CDR1 LNHDA and CDR2 SQIVND (reference sequence). The CDR3 is 15 residues long.